These 15 T cell receptor beta chains were all obtained from the same sample, sequenced in a study of beta chain features in type 1 diabetes (dated by TCRdb to about 2018). Library method: the immunoSEQ multiplex PCR assay. The High Capacity cDNA Reverse Transcription Kit was used to reverse transcribe all of the isolated RNA, meaning that expressed TCRB transcripts were what got sequenced. TCRdb carries this immuneACCESS record with in-frame sequences only. Its versions omit some clonotypes, under half of them owing to an unresolved V gene in the studies checked, with the rest unexplained. A total of over 350,000 clones appear in this sample, over 12% of them only once. 0.019% of the sample is in the top ten clones. The sample comprised naive CD4+ T cells from blood. Read against the paper, the sample's cell subset or site label means: true naive CD4+ T cells. The receptor source for this set is a young woman in good health.

The chain combines TRBV7-2 with TRBJ2-7; D call uncertain. This CDR3 comprises 14 residues. V was cut by 5 bases and J by 2 bases, with 13 bases left in between. Germline lookup yields CDR1 SGHTA and CDR2 FQGNSA. Here the CDR3 reads CASSAVDWTYEQYF. CDR3 coding DNA: TGTGCCAGCAGCGCCGTCGACTGGACCTACGAGCAGTACTTC.

The V and J genes are TRBV7-8 and TRBJ2-7; 8 positions match TRBD2. The V segment lost 1 base and the J segment 2 bases; nucleotides outside the gene matches: 4. The CDR3 has 15 amino acids. CDR1 and CDR2 (germline): SGHVS, FQNEAQ. DNA for the CDR3: TGTGCCAGCAGCTTAGAGGCTAGCGGGCCCTACGAGCAGTACTTC. It translates to CASSLEASGPYEQYF.

This clone showed up just a few times. This sequence joins TRBV5-1 and TRBJ2-6; the match to TRBD1 covers 7 bases. The CDR3 is 18 residues long. V dropped 3 bases and J dropped 1; count of bases not matched to a gene: 10. Germline CDR1 is SGHRS and CDR2 is YFSETQ. The CDR3 DNA reads TGCGCCAGCAGCTGGCTAGGACAGGCCTTTTCTGGGGCCAACGTCCTGACTTTC. Its protein product is CASSWLGQAFSGANVLTF.

This clone was seen more than once but under ten times. In nucleotides, the CDR3 is TGTGCCAGCAGTTTACGAGGGATAAGGTTCTTC. It is translated as CASSLRGIRFF. The chain couples TRBV27 to TRBJ2-1, with D perhaps matching TRBD2 (5 bases). Trimming cost V 2 bases and J 15 bases, with 11 bases left between them. Per the germline V gene, CDR1 is MNHEY and CDR2 is SMNVEV (reference sequence). CDR3 size: 11 residues.

This clone came up a few times. The chain employs TRBV18 and TRBJ2-7; weak D call: TRBD2 (6 bases). The CDR3 runs 15 residues. V lost 2 bases, J lost 4 bases, and 15 bases lay in between. Germline values: CDR1 KGHSH, CDR2 LQKENI. The CDR3 DNA sequence: TGTGCCAGCTCACCATCTCGCGGGACCCCATACGAGCAGTACTTC. This sequence encodes CASSPSRGTPYEQYF.

The CDR3 spells CAWTLDTQYF. CDR3 bases: TGTGCCTGGACTTTAGATACGCAGTATTTT. This rearrangement joins TRBV30 to TRBJ2-3; unclear D gene. The V gene lost 4 bases and the J gene lost 5 bases, with 4 bases spanning the gap. Germline loops: CDR1 GTSNPN, CDR2 SVGIG (reference sequence). The CDR3 runs 10 residues.

The chain carries TRBV9 and TRBJ1-5; no clear D. V gave up 1 base and J gave up 7 bases, with 9 bases separating them. CDR1 and CDR2 from the germline V gene are SGDLS and YYNGEE. The CDR3 is 13 residues long. CDR3 in DNA: TGTGCCAGCAGCGTACTCGGCGGGCAGCCCCAGCATTTT. It yields the protein CASSVLGGQPQHF.

This clone was recorded a few times. The J gene is TRBJ2-3, the V gene TRBV4-1; 7 nucleotides align to TRBD1. CDR1 and CDR2 from the germline V gene are MGHRA and YSYEKL. The CDR3 has 12 residues. The junction had 5 bases not matched to a gene; V was cut back by 4 bases and J by 10 bases. The CDR3 region is CASSPQGNAQYF. The CDR3 DNA reads TGCGCCAGCAGCCCACAGGGGAATGCGCAGTATTTT.

Notes on this clone: This sample also contains other DNA sequences that code for the same CDR3. J is TRBJ1-2 and V is TRBV6-5; D unclear. CDR1 MNHEY and CDR2 SVGAGI come from the germline V gene. The CDR3 is 14 amino acids. V was shortened by 0 bases and J by 1 base, with 6 bases between the two germline ends. CDR3 nucleotide sequence: TGTGCCAGCAGTTACTCGCGCGGTAACTATGGCTACACCTTC. Translated, it gives CASSYSRGNYGYTF.

The chain links TRBV5-4 to TRBJ2-1, with 11 bases identical to TRBD2. The germline V gene has CDR1 SGHNT and CDR2 YYREEE (reference sequence). This CDR3 is built from 17 residues. Unmatched junction bases numbered 10, after V lost 1 base and J lost 7 bases. The CDR3 loop reads CASSLTKLAGVNNEQFF. Written as DNA, the CDR3 is TGTGCCAGCAGCTTGACCAAACTAGCGGGAGTTAATAATGAGCAGTTCTTC. Looking up the rest from reference TRBV5-4 and TRBJ2-1 gives the full variable domain: ETGVTQSPTHLIKTRGQQVTLRCSSQSGHNTVSWYQQALGQGPQFIFQYYREEENGRGNFPPRFSGLQFPNYSSELNVNALELDDSALYLCASSLTKLAGVNNEQFFGPGTRLTVL.

In its sample, this clone was seen a few times. The rearrangement joins TRBV29-1 to TRBJ2-3; 7 positions agree with TRBD1. After removal of 7 bases from V and 5 bases from J, the junction contained 6 bases not matched to a gene. There are 12 residues in the CDR3. Per germline, CDR1 SQVTM and CDR2 ANQGSEA. The CDR3 spells CSARQGEDTQYF. CDR3 DNA: TGCAGCGCCCGACAGGGTGAAGATACGCAGTATTTT.

This chain uses TRBV11-2 with TRBJ2-5, with D tentatively TRBD2 (6 bases). Trimming cost V 7 bases and J 2 bases, with 14 bases left between them. The CDR3 runs 14 residues. Germline values: CDR1 SGHAT, CDR2 FQNNGV. CDR3 in DNA: TGTGCCAGCACCCACCCTGGAGGGCAAGAGACCCAGTACTTC. This codes for CASTHPGGQETQYF.

The rearrangement uses TRBV21-1 and TRBJ1-1; the table assigns TRBD1, which was not confirmed against the DNA. TRBV21-1 is noted as a pseudogene. This CDR3 is 16 amino acids long. The CDR3 DNA is TGTGCCAGCAGCAAAGAGGGGGACAGGCCGAACACTGAAGCTTTCTTT. Its translation: CASSKEGDRPNTEAFF.

This clone was recorded a few times. The V gene is TRBV29-1, the J gene TRBJ2-1; 7 bases align to TRBD2. The CDR3 runs 15 residues. Germline CDR1 and CDR2: SQVTM and ANQGSEA. After removal of 1 base from V and 3 bases from J, the junction contained 6 bases not matched to a gene. As DNA, the CDR3 is TGCAGCGTTGAAGGGGGAGGGGCCTACTACAATGAGCAGTTCTTC. Its translation is CSVEGGGAYYNEQFF.

This clone was counted only a few times. The V call is TRBV4-3, the J call TRBJ1-1; TRBD1 agrees at 8 bases. The germline V gene has CDR1 LGHNA and CDR2 YSLEER. This CDR3 spans 15 amino acids. V shed 6 bases, J shed 1 base, and the junction held 7 bases outside the gene matches. The CDR3 region has the DNA TGCGCCAGCAGGCTACAGGGGGGGCCGAACACTGAAGCTTTCTTT. Translated: CASRLQGGPNTEAFF.